This passage covers 19 T cell receptor beta chains from one sample sequenced in a study of CD8 T cells in ankylosing spondylitis. TCRdb used MiXCR to reprocess the 5' RACE reads, holding one entry per CDR3 protein. The repertoire holds under 400,000 distinct CDR3 sequences, around a tenth seen once, with more than 7% in the top ten. The sequencing sample was made of blood, either unsorted or a sorted T cell fraction (not recorded which). The receptors derive from a female donor with ankylosing spondylitis or in good health (not recorded which).

The chain employs TRBV30 and TRBJ2-2, with D possibly matching TRBD2 (5 bases). Per germline, CDR1 GTSNPN and CDR2 SVGIG (reference sequence). V was shortened by 0 bases and J by 2 bases, with 7 bases between the two germline ends. The length of the CDR3 is 14 residues. The CDR3 spells CAWSVTGNTGELFF. For the CDR3, the DNA is TGTGCCTGGAGTGTAACGGGAAACACCGGGGAGCTGTTTTTT. Based on the CDR3 plus reference TRBV30 and TRBJ2-2, the full variable domain is SQTIHQWPATLVQPVGSPLSLECTVEGTSNPNLYWYRQAAGRGLQLLFYSVGIGQISSEVPQNLSASRPQDRQFILSSKKLLLSDSGFYLCAWSVTGNTGELFFGEGSRLTVL.

The sample holds many counts of this clonotype. The chain links TRBV20-1 to TRBJ2-1; D is undetermined. V gave up 3 bases and J gave up 6 bases, with 9 bases separating them. CDR1 DFQATT and CDR2 SNEGSKA come from the germline V gene (reference sequence). The CDR3 is 12 residues long. This CDR3 reads CSASEFFNEQFF. The CDR3 DNA follows: TGCAGTGCTAGCGAATTCTTCAATGAGCAGTTCTTC.

This clonotype was found many times. The V gene is TRBV20-1, the J gene TRBJ2-5; tentatively, D is TRBD2 (6 bases). Germline loops: CDR1 DFQATT, CDR2 SNEGSKA (reference sequence). There are 18 residues in the CDR3. V was shortened by 1 base and J by 3 bases, with 24 bases between the two germline ends. CDR3 bases: TGCAGTGCTAGAGTTGGTTCCTTGGGTACAGGAGGGAAAGAGACCCAGTACTTC. Protein: CSARVGSLGTGGKETQYF.

The chain is built from TRBV20-1 and TRBJ2-2; D gene unclear. CDR1 is DFQATT, CDR2 SNEGSKA, per germline (reference sequence). Trimming cost V 3 bases and J 0 bases, with 8 bases left between them. This CDR3 spans 14 amino acids. The CDR3 here is CSARPVTNTGELFF. The CDR3 coding sequence is TGCAGTGCTAGGCCGGTAACGAACACCGGGGAGCTGTTTTTT.

This clonotype was recorded many times. The chain carries TRBV20-1 and TRBJ1-5; D is uncertain. The CDR3 length is 13 residues. Between the trimmed V and J ends, which lost 5 bases and 0 bases, there was a span of 8 bases. The V gene's germline CDR1 is DFQATT and CDR2 SNEGSKA (reference sequence). This CDR3 is CSADKDSNQPQHF. For the CDR3, the DNA is TGCAGTGCTGACAAAGATAGCAATCAGCCCCAGCATTTT.

The chain is built from TRBV5-1 and TRBJ2-1; TRBD2 aligns across 12 bases. The CDR3 is 16 amino acids. The V and J ends lost 7 bases and 6 bases, in that order; junction bases with no gene match: 11. Germline loops: CDR1 SGHRS, CDR2 YFSETQ. CDR3 amino acids: CASADRTSGGTNEQFF. In DNA, the CDR3 is TGCGCCAGCGCCGACCGAACTAGCGGGGGGACCAATGAGCAGTTCTTC.

Ten or more counts support this clonotype. The chain joins TRBV12-3 or TRBV12-4 to TRBJ2-7; D is uncertain. The CDR3 is 12 amino acids. V was clipped by 7 bases and J by 7 bases, with 14 bases between them. The DNA of the CDR3 is TGTGCCAGCAATCTCGGCGCTAAGGAGCAGTACTTC. This sequence encodes CASNLGAKEQYF.

This clonotype was detected ten times or more. V and J are TRBV7-9 and TRBJ2-3, with TRBD2 as a possible D gene (5 bases). Germline V gene data show CDR1 as SEHNR and CDR2 as FQNEAQ (reference sequence). The CDR3 is 12 residues long. V was cut by 5 bases and J by 7 bases, with 10 bases left in between. As DNA, the CDR3 is TGTGCCAGCAGCCTAGGAGGCTATACGCAGTATTTT. Protein sequence: CASSLGGYTQYF.

Concerning this clonotype itself: A much more abundant neighbour one base away suggests this may be a read error. This chain connects TRBV10-3 to TRBJ2-7; no clear D. The CDR3 consists of 15 residues. The germline V gene has CDR1 ENHRY and CDR2 SYGVKD. The CDR3 loop is CAISEGVLGSYEQNF. The CDR3 DNA is TGTGCCATCAGTGAGGGGGTTCTCGGGTCCTACGAGCAGAACTTC.

This clonotype was picked up many times. J is TRBJ1-2 and V is TRBV20-1; no reliable D call. Germline values: CDR1 DFQATT, CDR2 SNEGSKA (reference sequence). The CDR3 runs to 14 residues. Between the trimmed V and J ends, which lost 1 base and 2 bases, there was a span of 11 bases. DNA of the CDR3: TGCAGTGCTAGAGCGGGTGGCAGAAACTATGGCTACACCTTC. Protein product: CSARAGGRNYGYTF.

This clonotype was seen repeatedly, ten times or more. The CDR3 loop reads CASSEGTGFYNEQFF. The CDR3 DNA sequence: TGCGCCAGCAGTGAGGGGACAGGGTTCTACAATGAGCAGTTCTTC. This sequence joins TRBV10-2 and TRBJ2-1, with 9 bases that match TRBD1. From germline, CDR1 is WSHSY and CDR2 SAAADI. V dropped 2 bases and J dropped 3; count of bases not matched to a gene: 2. CDR3 length: 15 residues.

This clonotype was counted many times. The J gene is TRBJ2-1, the V gene TRBV6-2 or TRBV6-3; possible D gene TRBD2, 5 bases. This CDR3 contains 15 residues. V was trimmed by 6 bases and J by 2 bases, leaving 14 bases between them. CDR1 MNHEY and CDR2 SVGEGT come from the germline V gene. CDR3 sequence: CASRRDPGTYNEQFF. The CDR3 coding sequence is TGTGCCAGCAGAAGAGACCCCGGGACCTACAATGAGCAGTTCTTC.

This clonotype was recorded many times. This rearrangement joins TRBV27 to TRBJ2-7; TRBD2 matches at 12 bases. Germline loops: CDR1 MNHEY, CDR2 SMNVEV (reference sequence). Trimming took 5 bases from V and 1 from J; bases not matched to a gene: 6. This CDR3 has 16 amino acids. DNA for the CDR3: TGTGCCAGCAGTAGCCCTGGACTAGCGGGGTCCTACGAGCAGTACTTC. Translation: CASSSPGLAGSYEQYF.

This clonotype was found many times. This chain connects TRBV12-3 or TRBV12-4 to TRBJ1-4; TRBD1 matches at 9 bases. V lost 7 bases, J lost 3 bases, and 9 bases stayed unmatched. This CDR3 is 16 amino acids long. The CDR3 spells CASNFGTGWSNEKLFF. CDR3 in DNA: TGTGCCAGCAATTTTGGGACAGGGTGGTCTAATGAAAAACTGTTTTTT.

This chain uses TRBV5-1 with TRBJ2-1; 10 bases line up with TRBD1. V was pared by 7 bases and J by 0 bases, with 10 bases of the junction left unmatched. CDR1 and CDR2 from the germline V gene are SGHRS and YFSETQ. This CDR3 is 17 amino acids long. The CDR3 region is CASFPGQGSRSYNEQFF. Written as DNA, the CDR3 is TGCGCCAGCTTTCCGGGACAGGGGTCCCGCTCCTACAATGAGCAGTTCTTC.

This clonotype was observed many times. V is TRBV3-1 and J is TRBJ1-4; possibly TRBD1 for D (5 bases). The germline CDR1 and CDR2 sequences are LGHDT and YNNKEL (reference sequence). CDR3 size: 15 residues. Trimming pared 3 bases from V and 8 bases from J, leaving 16 bases between. This CDR3 is CASSHRIGTSEKLFF. In nucleotides, the CDR3 is TGTGCCAGCAGCCACAGGATAGGGACCTCCGAAAAACTGTTTTTT.

The rearrangement joins TRBV12-3 or TRBV12-4 to TRBJ1-1; no firm D call. The CDR3 covers 12 residues. Trimming removed 6 bases at V and 2 bases at J, with 7 bases between. The DNA of the CDR3 is TGTGCCAGCAGCACAGATAACACTGAAGCTTTCTTT. Translating gives CASSTDNTEAFF.

This clonotype was found many times. This chain uses TRBV6-1 with TRBJ2-2; weak D call: TRBD2 (6 bases). Germline-derived CDR1 and CDR2 are MNHNS and SASEGT. Trimming took 6 bases from V and 1 from J, leaving 12 bases between them. This CDR3 contains 15 residues. The CDR3 region has the DNA TGTGCCAGCAGAACGACGGGAGAGAACACCGGGGAGCTGTTTTTT. Residues: CASRTTGENTGELFF.

This clonotype was detected ten times or more. This sequence joins TRBV15 and TRBJ2-3; no definite D call. The germline V gene encodes CDR1 LNHNV and CDR2 YYDKDF (reference sequence). Trimming shortened V by 5 bases and J by 0 bases, and 9 bases separated the two germline ends. The CDR3 loop spans 14 amino acids. In DNA form, the CDR3 reads TGTGCCACCAGCGAAGGTTATAGCACAGATACGCAGTATTTT. Translation gives CATSEGYSTDTQYF.